This note documents a single T cell receptor (beta chain) sequence. The antigen remains undetermined. Here immunoSEQ multiplex PCR was the method, and the copy in TCRdb shows in-frame clones only, minus some. The table lists about 110,000 clones, about 89% of them singletons. The data stem from a study of identifying expanded T cells in peripheral blood. Study-level points and caveats: Over around two and four weeks, about 17 and 20 clones changed, versus around 1.3 between replicates.

Collection occurred without any documented infections or immune events in donors. The CDR3 is 17 amino acids. Germline loops: CDR1 MGHRA, CDR2 YSYEKL. V was shortened by 3 bases and J by 6 bases, with 21 bases between the two germline ends. This sequence originates from a person aged 18 to 69 in good health. Sample: blood. The V gene is TRBV4-1, the J gene TRBJ1-5, with D perhaps TRBD1 (6 bases). The CDR3 spells CASSQGMARGQGQPQHF. DNA of the CDR3: TGCGCCAGCAGCCAGGGTATGGCGCGGGGGCAGGGTCAGCCCCAGCATTTT.